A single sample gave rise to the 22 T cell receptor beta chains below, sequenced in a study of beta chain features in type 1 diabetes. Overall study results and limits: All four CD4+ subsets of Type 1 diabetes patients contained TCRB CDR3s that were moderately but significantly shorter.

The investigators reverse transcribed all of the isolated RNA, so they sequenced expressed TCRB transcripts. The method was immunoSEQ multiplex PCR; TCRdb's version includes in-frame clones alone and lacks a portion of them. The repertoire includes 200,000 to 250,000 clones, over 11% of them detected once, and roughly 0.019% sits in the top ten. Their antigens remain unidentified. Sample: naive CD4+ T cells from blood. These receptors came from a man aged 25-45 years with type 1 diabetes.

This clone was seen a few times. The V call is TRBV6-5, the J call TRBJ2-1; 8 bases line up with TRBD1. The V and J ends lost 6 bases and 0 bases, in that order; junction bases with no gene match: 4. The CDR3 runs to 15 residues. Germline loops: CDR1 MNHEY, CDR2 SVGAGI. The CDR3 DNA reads TGTGCCAGCAGGTCTACAGGGGGCTCCTACAATGAGCAGTTCTTC. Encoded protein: CASRSTGGSYNEQFF.

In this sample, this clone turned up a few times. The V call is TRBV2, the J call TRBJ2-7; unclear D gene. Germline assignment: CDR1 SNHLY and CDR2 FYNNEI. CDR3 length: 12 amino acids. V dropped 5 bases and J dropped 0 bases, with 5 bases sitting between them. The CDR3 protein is CASSISSYEQYF. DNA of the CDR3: TGTGCCAGCAGTATATCCTCCTACGAGCAGTACTTC.

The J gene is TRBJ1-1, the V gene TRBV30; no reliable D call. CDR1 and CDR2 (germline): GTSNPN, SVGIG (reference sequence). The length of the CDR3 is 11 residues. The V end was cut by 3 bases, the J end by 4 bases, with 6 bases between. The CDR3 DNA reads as TGTGCCTGGAGCCGGGTCACTGAAGCTTTCTTT. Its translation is CAWSRVTEAFF.

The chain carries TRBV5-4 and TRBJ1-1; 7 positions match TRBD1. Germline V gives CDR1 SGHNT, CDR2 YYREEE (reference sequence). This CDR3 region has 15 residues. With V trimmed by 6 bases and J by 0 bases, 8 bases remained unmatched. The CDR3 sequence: CASTRDSPMNTEAFF. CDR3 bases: TGTGCCAGCACACGGGACAGTCCCATGAACACTGAAGCTTTCTTT.

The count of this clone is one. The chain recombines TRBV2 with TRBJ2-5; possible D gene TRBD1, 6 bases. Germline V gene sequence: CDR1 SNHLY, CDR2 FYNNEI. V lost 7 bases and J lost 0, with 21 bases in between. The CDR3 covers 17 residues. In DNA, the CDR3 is TGTGCCAGCATCTCGATGGGGGCTTTGTACGACCAAGAGACCCAGTACTTC. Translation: CASISMGALYDQETQYF.

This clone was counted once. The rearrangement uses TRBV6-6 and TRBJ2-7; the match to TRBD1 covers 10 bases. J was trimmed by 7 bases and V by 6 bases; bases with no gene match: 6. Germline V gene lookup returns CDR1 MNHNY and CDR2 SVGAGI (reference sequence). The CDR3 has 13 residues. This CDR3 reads CASRGQGPGEQYF. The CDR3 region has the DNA TGTGCCAGCAGGGGACAGGGGCCGGGAGAGCAGTACTTC.

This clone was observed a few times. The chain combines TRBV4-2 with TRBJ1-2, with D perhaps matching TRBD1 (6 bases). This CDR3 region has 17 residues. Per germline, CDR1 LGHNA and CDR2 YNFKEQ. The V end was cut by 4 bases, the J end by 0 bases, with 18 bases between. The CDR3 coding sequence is TGTGCCAGCAGCCCCACAGACAGGAACCCCACTAACTATGGCTACACCTTC. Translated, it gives CASSPTDRNPTNYGYTF.

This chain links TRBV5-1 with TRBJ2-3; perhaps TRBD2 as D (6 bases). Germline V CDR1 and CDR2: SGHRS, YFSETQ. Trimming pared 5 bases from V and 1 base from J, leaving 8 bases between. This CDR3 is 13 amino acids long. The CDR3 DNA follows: TGCGCCAGCAGTGGCGGGGGCACAGATACGCAGTATTTT. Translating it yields CASSGGGTDTQYF.

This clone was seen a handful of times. In DNA form, the CDR3 reads TGTGCCATCAGCCTACAGGGGGCGGCTGGGGAGACCCAGTACTTC. Its translation: CAISLQGAAGETQYF. The chain employs TRBV10-3 and TRBJ2-5; TRBD1 agrees at 9 bases. The length of the CDR3 is 15 residues. V shed 6 bases, J shed 5 bases, and the junction held 10 bases outside the gene matches. Germline CDR1 reads ENHRY; CDR2 reads SYGVKD.

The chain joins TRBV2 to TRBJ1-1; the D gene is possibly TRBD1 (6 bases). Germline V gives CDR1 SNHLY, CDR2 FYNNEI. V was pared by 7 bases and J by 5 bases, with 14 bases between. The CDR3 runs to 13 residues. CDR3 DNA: TGTGCCAGCACTCTTAGGGGGGGAACTGAAGCTTTCTTT. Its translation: CASTLRGGTEAFF.

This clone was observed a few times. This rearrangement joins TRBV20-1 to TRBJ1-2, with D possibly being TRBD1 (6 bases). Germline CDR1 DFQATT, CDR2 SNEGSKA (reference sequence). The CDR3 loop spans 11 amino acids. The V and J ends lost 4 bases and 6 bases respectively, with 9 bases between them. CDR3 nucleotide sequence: TGCAGTGCTACCACAGGGCATGGCTACACCTTC. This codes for CSATTGHGYTF.

CDR3 bases: TGTGCCATCCGGGACAGAGCTAACTATGGCTACACCTTC. It yields the protein CAIRDRANYGYTF. The V call is TRBV6-5, the J call TRBJ1-2, with 7 nucleotides matching TRBD1. Trimming removed 10 bases from V and 0 bases from J; junction bases left unmatched: 5. Germline V gives CDR1 MNHEY, CDR2 SVGAGI. This CDR3 is built from 13 residues.

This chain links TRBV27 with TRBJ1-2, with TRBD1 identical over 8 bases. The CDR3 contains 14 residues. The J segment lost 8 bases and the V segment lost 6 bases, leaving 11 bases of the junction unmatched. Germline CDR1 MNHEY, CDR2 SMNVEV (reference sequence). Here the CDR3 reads CASRPTGASGGYTF. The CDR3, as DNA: TGTGCCAGCAGACCGACAGGGGCTTCGGGAGGCTACACCTTC.

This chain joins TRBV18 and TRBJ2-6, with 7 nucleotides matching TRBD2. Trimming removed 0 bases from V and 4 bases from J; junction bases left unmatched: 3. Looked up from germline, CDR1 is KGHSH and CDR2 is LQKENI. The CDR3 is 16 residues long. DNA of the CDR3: TGTGCCAGCTCACCACCGGGGGGGTCCGGGGCCAACGTCCTGACTTTC. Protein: CASSPPGGSGANVLTF.

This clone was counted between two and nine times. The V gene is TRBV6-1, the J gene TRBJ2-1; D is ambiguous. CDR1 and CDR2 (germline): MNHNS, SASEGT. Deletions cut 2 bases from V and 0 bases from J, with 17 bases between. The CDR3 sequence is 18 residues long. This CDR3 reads CASSERLLWASSYNEQFF. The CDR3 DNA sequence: TGTGCCAGCAGTGAAAGGCTGCTTTGGGCCAGCTCCTACAATGAGCAGTTCTTC.

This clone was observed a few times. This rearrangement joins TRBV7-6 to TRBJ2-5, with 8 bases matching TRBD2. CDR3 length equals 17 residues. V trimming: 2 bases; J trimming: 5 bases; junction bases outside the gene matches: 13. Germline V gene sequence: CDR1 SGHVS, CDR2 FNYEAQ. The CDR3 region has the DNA TGTGCCAGCAGCTTACGAGCGGGAGACTCTCTGGGGGAGACCCAGTACTTC. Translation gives CASSLRAGDSLGETQYF.

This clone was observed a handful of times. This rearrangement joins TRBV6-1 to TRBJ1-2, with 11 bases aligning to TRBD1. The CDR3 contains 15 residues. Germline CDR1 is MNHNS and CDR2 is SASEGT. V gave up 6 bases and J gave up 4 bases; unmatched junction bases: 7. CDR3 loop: CASRNGQGASYGYTF. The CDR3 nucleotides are TGTGCCAGCAGAAACGGACAGGGGGCATCCTATGGCTACACCTTC.

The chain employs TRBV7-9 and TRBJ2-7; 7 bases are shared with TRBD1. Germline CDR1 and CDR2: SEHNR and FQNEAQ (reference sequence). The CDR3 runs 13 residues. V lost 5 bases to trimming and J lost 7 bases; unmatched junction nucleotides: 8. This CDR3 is CASSGRQGSEQYF. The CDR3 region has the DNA TGTGCCAGCAGCGGGAGACAGGGTTCTGAGCAGTACTTC.

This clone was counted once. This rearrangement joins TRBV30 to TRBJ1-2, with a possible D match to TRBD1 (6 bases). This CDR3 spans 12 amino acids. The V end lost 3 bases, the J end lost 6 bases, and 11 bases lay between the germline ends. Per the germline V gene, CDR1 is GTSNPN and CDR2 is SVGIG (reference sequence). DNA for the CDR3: TGTGCCTGGAGCACAGGGAAAAATGGCTACACCTTC. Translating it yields CAWSTGKNGYTF.

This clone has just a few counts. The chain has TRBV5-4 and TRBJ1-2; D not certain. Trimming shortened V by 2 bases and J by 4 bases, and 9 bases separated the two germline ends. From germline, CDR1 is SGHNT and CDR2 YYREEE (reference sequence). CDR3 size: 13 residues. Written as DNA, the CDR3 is TGTGCCAGCAGCTTCACAGCATTCTATGGCTACACCTTC. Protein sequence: CASSFTAFYGYTF.

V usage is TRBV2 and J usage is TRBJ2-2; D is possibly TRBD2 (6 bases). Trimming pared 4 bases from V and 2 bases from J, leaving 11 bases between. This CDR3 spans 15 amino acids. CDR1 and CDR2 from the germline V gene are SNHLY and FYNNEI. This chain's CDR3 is CASSVLRGNTGELFF. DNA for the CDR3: TGTGCCAGCAGTGTTCTGCGGGGCAACACCGGGGAGCTGTTTTTT.

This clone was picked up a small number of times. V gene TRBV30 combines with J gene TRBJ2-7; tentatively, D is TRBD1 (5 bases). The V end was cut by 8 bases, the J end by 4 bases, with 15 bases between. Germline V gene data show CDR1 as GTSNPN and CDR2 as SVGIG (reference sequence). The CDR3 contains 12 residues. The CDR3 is CAPRAMWYEQYF. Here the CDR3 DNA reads TGTGCCCCCAGGGCCATGTGGTACGAGCAGTACTTC.